The sequence of this T cell receptor beta chain was determined in a study of blood T cells in healthy people across ages. Study-level findings and limits: Researchers judged that diversity estimates from one million T cells fell short of true values.

Sample-barcoded 5' priming and a J-beta primer mix drove a second PCR of about 7 to 12 cycles. Each cDNA molecule was tagged by a template-switch adaptor with 12 random nucleotides. The yield of each sample was at least 2.5 million CDR3-containing paired-end reads. TCRdb redid the calling of the 5' RACE reads with MiXCR, one entry per CDR3 protein. The sample consists of around 1,600,000 distinct CDR3 sequences, 35% to 45% of them appearing once. This clonotype was seen ten or more times. What it binds is unknown. V was shortened by 3 bases and J by 4 bases, with 10 bases between the two germline ends. The germline V gene encodes CDR1 LGHNA and CDR2 YNFKEQ. The CDR3 is 14 amino acids.

Sequencing was carried out using blood. This chain uses TRBV4-2 with TRBJ2-1; D remains unclear. The TCR comes from a woman between 18 and 30 years old in good health. The CDR3 nucleotides are TGTGCCAGCAGCCACCCGACGGGTTACAATGAGCAGTTCTTC. Protein: CASSHPTGYNEQFF.